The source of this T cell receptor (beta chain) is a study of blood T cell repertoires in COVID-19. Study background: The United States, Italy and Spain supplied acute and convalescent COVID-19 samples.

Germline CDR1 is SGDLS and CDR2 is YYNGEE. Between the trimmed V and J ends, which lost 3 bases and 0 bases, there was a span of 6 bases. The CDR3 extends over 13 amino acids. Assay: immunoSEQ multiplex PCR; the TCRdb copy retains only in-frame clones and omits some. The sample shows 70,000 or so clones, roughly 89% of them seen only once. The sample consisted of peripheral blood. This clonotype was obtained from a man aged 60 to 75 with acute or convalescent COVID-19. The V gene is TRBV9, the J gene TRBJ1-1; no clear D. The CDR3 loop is CASSETLNTEAFF. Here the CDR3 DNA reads TGTGCCAGCAGCGAAACTCTGAACACTGAAGCTTTCTTT. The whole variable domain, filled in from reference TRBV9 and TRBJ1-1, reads DSGVTQTPKHLITATGQRVTLRCSPRSGDLSVYWYQQSLDQGLQFLIQYYNGEERAKGNILERFSAQQFPDLHSELNLSSLELGDSALYFCASSETLNTEAFFGQGTRLTVV.